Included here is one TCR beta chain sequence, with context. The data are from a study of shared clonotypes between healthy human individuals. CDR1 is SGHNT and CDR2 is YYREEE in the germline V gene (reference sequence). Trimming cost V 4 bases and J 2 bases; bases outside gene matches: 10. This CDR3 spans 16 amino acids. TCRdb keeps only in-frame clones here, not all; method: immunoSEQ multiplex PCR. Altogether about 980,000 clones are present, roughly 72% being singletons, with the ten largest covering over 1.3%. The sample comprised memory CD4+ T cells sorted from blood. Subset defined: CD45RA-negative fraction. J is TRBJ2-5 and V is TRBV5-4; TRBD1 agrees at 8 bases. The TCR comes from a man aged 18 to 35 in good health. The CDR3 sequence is CASSKQGEVRQETQYF. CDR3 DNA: TGTGCCAGCAGCAAACAGGGGGAGGTGAGGCAAGAGACCCAGTACTTC.